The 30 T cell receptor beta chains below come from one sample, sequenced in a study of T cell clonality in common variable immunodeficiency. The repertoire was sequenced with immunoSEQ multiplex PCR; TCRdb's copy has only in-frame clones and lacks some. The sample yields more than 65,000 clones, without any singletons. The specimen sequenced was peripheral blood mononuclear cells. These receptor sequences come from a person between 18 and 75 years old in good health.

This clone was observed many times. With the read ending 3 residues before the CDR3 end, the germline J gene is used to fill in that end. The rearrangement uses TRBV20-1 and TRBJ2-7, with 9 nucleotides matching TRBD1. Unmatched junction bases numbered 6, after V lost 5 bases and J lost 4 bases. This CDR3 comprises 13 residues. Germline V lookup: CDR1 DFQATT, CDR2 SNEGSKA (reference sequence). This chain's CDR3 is CSAEPGQGYEQYF. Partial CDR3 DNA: TGCAGTGCTGAACCGGGACAGGGTTACGAG.

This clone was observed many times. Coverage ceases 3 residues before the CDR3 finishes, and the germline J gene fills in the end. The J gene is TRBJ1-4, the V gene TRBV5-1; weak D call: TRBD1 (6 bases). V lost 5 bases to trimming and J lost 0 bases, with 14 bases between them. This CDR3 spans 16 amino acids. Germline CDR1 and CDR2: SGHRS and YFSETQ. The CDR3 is CASSLDRLATNEKLFF. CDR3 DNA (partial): TGCGCCAGCAGTCTGGACAGACTTGCAACTAATGAAAAA.

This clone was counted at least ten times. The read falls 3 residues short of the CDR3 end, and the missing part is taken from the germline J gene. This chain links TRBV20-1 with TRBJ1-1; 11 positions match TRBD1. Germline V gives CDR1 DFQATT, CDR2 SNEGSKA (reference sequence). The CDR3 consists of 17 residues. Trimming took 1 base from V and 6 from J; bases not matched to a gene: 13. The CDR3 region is CSARALRNRDRGAEAFF. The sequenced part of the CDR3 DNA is TGCAGTGCTAGAGCCCTCCGTAACCGGGACAGGGGGGCTGAA.

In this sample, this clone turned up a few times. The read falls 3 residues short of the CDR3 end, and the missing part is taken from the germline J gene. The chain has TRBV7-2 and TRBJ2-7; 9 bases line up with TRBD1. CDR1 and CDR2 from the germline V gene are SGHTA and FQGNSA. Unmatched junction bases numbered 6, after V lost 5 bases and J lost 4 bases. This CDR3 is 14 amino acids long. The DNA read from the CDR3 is TGTGCCAGCAGCCCCGCGGGACAGGGATACGAG. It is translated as CASSPAGQGYE. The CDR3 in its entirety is CASSPAGQGYEQYF.

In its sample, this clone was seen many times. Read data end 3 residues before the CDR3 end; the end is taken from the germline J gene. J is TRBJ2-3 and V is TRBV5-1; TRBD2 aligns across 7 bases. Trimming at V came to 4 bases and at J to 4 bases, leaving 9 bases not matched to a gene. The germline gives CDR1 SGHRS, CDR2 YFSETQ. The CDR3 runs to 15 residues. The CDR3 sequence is CASSPRASGSDTQYF. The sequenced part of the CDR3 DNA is TGCGCCAGCAGCCCCCGGGCTAGCGGTTCAGATACG.

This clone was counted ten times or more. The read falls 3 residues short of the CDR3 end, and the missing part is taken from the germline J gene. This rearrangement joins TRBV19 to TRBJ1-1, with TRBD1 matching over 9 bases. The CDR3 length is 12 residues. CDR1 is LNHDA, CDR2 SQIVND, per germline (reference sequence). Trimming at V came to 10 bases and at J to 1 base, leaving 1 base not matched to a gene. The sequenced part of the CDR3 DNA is TGTGCCACGGGACAGGGGAACACTGAA. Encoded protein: CATGQGNTE. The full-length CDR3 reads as CATGQGNTEAFF.

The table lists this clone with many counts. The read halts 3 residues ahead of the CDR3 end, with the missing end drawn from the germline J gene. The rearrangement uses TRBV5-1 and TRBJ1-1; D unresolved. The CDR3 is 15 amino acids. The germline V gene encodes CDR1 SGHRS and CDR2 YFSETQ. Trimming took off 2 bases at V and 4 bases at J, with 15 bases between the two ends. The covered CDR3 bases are TGCGCCAGCAGCTTTTCGGGGAGTGGTGGCACTGAA. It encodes CASSFSGSGGTE. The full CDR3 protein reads CASSFSGSGGTEAFF.

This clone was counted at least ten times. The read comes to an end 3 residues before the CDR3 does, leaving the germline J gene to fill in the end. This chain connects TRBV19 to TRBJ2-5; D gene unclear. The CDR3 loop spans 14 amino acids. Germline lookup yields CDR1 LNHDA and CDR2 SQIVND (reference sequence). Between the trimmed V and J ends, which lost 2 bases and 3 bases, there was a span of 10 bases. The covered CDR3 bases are TGTGCCAGTAGTATACGCCACATTAAAGAGACC. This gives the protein CASSIRHIKET. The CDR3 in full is CASSIRHIKETQYF. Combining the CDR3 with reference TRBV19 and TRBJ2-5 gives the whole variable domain DGGITQSPKYLFRKEGQNVTLSCEQNLNHDAMYWYRQDPGQGLRLIYYSQIVNDFQKGDIAEGYSVSREKKESFPLTVTSAQKNPTAFYLCASSIRHIKETQYFGPGTRLLVL.

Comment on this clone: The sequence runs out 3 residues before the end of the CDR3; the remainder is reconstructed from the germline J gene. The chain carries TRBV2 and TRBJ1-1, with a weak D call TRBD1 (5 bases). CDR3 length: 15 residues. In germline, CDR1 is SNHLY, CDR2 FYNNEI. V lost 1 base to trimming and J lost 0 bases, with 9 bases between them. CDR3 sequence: CASSEEGRMNTEAFF. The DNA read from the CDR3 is TGTGCCAGCAGTGAAGAGGGGAGAATGAACACTGAA.

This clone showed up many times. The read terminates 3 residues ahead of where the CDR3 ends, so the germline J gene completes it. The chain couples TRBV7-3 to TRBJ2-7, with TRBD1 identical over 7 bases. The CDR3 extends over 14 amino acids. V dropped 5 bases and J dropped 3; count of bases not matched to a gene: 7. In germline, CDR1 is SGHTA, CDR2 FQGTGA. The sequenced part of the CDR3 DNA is TGTGCCAGCAGCCGAGGGGGCGGGCTCTACGAG. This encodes CASSRGGGLYE. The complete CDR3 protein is CASSRGGGLYEQYF. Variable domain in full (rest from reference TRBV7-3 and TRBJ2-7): GAGVSQTPSNKVTEKGKYVELRCDPISGHTALYWYRQSLGQGPEFLIYFQGTGAADDSGLPNDRFFAVRPEGSVSTLKIQRTERGDSAVYLCASSRGGGLYEQYFGPGTRLTVT.

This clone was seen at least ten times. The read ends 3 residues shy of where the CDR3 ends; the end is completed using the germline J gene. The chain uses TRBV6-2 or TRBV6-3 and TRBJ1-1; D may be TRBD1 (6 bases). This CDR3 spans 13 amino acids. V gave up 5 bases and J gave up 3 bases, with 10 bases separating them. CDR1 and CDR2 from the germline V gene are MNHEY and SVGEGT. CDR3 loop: CASSTGQYTEAFF. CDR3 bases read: TGTGCCAGCAGTACCGGACAGTACACTGAA.

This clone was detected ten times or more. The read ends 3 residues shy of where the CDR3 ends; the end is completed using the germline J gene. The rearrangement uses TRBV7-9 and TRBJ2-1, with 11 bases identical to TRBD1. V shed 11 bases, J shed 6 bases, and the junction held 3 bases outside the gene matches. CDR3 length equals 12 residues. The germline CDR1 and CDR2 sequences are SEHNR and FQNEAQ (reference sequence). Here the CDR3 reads CAGGQGGNEQFF. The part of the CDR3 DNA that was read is TGTGCCGGGGGACAGGGGGGCAATGAG.

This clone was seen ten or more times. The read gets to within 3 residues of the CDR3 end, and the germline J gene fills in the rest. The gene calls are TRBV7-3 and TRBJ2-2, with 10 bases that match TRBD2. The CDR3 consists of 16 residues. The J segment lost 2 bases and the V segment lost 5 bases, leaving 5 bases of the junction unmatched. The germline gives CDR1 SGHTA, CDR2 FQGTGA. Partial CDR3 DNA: TGTGCCAGCAGCCCCAGGACTAGCGGAAACACCGGGGAG. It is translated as CASSPRTSGNTGE. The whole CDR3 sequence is CASSPRTSGNTGELFF.

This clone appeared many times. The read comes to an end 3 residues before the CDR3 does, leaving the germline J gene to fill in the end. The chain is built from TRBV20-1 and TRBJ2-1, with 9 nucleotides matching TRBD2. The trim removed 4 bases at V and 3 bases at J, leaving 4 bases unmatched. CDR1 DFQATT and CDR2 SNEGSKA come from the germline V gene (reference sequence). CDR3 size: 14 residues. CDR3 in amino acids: CSAKTSGIYNEQFF. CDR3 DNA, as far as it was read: TGCAGTGCTAAGACTAGCGGTATCTACAATGAG.

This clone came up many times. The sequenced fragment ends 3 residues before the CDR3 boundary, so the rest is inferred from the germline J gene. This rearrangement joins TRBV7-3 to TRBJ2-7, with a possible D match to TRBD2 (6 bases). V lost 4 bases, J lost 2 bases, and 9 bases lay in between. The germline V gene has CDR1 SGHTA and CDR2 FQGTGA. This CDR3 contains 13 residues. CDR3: CASSWGEPYEQYF. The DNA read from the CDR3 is TGTGCCAGCAGCTGGGGGGAGCCCTACGAG.

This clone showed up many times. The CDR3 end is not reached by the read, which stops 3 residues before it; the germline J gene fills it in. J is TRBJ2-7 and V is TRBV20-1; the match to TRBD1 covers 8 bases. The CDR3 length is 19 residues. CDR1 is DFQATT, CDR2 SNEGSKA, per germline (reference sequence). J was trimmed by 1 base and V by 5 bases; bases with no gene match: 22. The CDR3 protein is CSALDRSGGSITISYEQYF. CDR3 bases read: TGCAGTGCTCTAGATAGATCAGGGGGCTCAATAACTATTTCCTACGAG.

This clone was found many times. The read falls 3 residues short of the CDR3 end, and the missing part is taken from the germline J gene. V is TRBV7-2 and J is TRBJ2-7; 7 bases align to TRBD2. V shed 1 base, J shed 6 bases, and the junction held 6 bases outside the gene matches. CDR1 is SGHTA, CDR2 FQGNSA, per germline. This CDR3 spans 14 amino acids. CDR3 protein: CASSLGAASGEQYF. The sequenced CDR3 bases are TGTGCCAGCAGCTTAGGTGCAGCTAGCGGCGAG. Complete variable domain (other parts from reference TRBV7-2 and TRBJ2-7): GAGVSQSPSNKVTEKGKDVELRCDPISGHTALYWYRQSLGQGLEFLIYFQGNSAPDKSGLPSDRFSAERTGGSVSTLTIQRTQQEDSAVYLCASSLGAASGEQYFGPGTRLTVT.

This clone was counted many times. The sequenced CDR3 bases are TGCGCCAGCAGCTTGCCAGGGGGCAACACCGGGGAG. This translates into CASSLPGGNTGE. The entire CDR3 sequence reads CASSLPGGNTGELFF. The rearrangement links TRBV5-1 to TRBJ2-2; 8 bases line up with TRBD1. The read ends 3 residues before the CDR3 terminus; that terminus is restored from the germline J gene. Germline loops: CDR1 SGHRS, CDR2 YFSETQ. The trim removed 1 base at V and 2 bases at J, leaving 1 base unmatched. This CDR3 region has 15 residues.

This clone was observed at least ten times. The CDR3 loop reads CASSLLTPSGNTIYF. Partial CDR3 DNA: TGTGCCAGCAGCTTATTAACACCCTCTGGAAACACC. V gene TRBV5-5 combines with J gene TRBJ1-3; the D is unclear. The CDR3 end falls 3 residues outside the read, so it is completed with the germline J gene. V was clipped by 2 bases and J by 0 bases, with 9 bases between them. The germline V gene has CDR1 SGHKS and CDR2 YYEKEE (reference sequence). The CDR3 sequence is 15 residues long.

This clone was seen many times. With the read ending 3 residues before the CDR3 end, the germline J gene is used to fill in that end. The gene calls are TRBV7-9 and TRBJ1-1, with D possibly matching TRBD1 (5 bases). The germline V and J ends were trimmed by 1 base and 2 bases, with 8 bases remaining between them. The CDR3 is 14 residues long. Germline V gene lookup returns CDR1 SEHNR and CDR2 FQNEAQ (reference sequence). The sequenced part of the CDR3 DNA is TGTGCCAGCAGCTTAGAGGGGATAAACACTGAA. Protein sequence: CASSLEGINTE. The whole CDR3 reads CASSLEGINTEAFF.

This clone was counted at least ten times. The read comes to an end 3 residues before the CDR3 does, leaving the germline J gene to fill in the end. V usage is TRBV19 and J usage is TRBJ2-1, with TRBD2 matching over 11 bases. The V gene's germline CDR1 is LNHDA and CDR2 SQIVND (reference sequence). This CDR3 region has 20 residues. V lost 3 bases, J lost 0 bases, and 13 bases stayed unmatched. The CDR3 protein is CASSILGGLAVLSSYNEQFF. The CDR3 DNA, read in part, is TGTGCCAGTAGTATCTTGGGGGGACTAGCGGTCCTAAGCTCCTACAATGAG.

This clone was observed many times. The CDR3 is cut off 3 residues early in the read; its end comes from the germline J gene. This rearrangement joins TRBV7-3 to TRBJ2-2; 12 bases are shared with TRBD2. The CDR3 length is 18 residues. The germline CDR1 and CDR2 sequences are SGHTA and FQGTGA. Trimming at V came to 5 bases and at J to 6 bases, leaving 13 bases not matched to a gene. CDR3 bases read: TGTGCCAGCAGCCTTAACAATCGGGCTAGCGGGAGGGCCGGGGAG. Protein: CASSLNNRASGRAGE. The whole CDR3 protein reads CASSLNNRASGRAGELFF.

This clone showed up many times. The chain's CDR3 is CASSLERPPGGATTYEQYF. CDR3 DNA, as far as it was read: TGCGCCAGCAGCTTGGAGCGTCCTCCAGGGGGAGCGACCACCTACGAG. The rearrangement links TRBV5-1 to TRBJ2-7, with 7 bases identical to TRBD1. The read finishes 3 residues shy of the CDR3 end, and the germline J gene is used to complete it. CDR1 is SGHRS, CDR2 YFSETQ, per germline. V shed 0 bases, J shed 2 bases, and the junction held 17 bases outside the gene matches. This CDR3 has 19 residues.

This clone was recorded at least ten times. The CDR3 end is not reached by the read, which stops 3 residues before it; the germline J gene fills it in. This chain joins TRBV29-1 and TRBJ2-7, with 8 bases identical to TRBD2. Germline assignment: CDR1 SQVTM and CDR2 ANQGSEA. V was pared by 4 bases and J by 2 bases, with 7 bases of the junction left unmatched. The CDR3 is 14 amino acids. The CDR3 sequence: CSVAPGGGAYEQYF. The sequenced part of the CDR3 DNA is TGCAGCGTTGCCCCGGGAGGGGGGGCCTACGAG.

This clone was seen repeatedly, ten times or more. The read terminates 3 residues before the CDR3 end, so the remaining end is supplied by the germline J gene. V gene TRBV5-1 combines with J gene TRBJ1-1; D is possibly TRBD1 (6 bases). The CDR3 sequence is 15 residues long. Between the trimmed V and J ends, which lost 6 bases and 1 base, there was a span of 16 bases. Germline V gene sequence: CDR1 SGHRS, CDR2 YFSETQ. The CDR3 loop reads CASNREGVWNTEAFF. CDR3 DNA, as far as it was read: TGCGCCAGCAACCGAGAGGGGGTATGGAACACTGAA.

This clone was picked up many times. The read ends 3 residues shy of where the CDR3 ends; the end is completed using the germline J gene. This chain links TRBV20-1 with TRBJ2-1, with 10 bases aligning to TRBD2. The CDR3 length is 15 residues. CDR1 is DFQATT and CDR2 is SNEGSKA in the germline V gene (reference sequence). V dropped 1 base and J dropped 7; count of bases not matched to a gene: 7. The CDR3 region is CSARGQAGGQNEQFF. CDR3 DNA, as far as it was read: TGCAGTGCTAGAGGGCAAGCGGGAGGGCAGAATGAG.

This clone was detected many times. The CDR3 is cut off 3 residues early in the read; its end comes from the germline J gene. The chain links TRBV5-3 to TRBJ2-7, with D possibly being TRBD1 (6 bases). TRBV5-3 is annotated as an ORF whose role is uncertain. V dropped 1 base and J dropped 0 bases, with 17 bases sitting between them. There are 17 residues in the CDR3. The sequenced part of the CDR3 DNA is TGTGCCAGAAGCTTGTCGGACGGGACAAACGCCTCCTACGAG. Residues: CARSLSDGTNASYE. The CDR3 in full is CARSLSDGTNASYEQYF.

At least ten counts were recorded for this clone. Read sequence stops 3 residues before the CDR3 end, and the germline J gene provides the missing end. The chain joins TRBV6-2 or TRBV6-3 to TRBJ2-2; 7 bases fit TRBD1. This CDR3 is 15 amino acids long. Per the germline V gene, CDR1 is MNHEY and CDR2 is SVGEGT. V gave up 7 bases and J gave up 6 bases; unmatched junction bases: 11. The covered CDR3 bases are TGTGCCAGCACCCGAGATACAGGGGCCGCCGGGGAG. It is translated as CASTRDTGAAGE. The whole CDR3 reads CASTRDTGAAGELFF.

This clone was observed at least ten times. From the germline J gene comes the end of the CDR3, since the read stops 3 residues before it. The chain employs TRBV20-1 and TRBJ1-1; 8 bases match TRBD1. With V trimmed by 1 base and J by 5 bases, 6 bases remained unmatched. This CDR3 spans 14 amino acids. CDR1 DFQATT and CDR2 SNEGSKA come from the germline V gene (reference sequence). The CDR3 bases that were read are TGCAGTGCTAGAGCGGACAGGGTGCAGACTGAA. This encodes CSARADRVQTE. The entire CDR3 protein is CSARADRVQTEAFF.

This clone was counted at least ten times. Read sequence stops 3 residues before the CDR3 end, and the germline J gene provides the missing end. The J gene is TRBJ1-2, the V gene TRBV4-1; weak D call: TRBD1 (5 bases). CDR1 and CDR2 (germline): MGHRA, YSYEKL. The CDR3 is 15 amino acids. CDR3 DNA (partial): TGCGCCAGCAGCCAATCCTGGTCAGGGCCTGGTGAC. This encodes CASSQSWSGPGD. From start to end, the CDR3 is CASSQSWSGPGDYTF.